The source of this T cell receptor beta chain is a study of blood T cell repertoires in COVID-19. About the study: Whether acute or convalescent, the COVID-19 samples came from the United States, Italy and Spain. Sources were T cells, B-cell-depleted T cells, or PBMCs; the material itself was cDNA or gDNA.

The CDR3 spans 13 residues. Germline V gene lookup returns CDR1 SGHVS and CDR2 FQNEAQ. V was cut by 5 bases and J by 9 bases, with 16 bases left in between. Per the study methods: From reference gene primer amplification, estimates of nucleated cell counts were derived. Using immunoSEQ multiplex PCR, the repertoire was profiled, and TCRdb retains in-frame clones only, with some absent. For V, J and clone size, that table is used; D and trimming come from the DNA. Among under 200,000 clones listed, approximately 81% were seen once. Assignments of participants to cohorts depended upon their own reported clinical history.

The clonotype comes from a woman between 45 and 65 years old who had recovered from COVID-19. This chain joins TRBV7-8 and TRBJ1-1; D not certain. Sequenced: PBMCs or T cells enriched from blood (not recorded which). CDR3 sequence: CASSPWTGSQAFF. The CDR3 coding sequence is TGTGCCAGCAGCCCATGGACGGGGAGTCAAGCTTTCTTT.